A selection of T cell receptor beta chains follows, all from one sample in a study of vaccination effects on CD4 cells after COVID-19. The antigens these receptors bind are not known. Using immunoSEQ multiplex PCR, the repertoire was profiled, and TCRdb retains in-frame clones only, with some absent. The sample holds some 50,000 clones; about 74% are singletons and the top ten take less than 15%. The sequencing used CD4+ T cells from PBMCs cultured with HCoV-OC43 spike peptides, collected after COVID-19 vaccination. The receptors come from a human donor who received a COVID-19 vaccine. Each CDR3 is given with its conserved first and last residue. The D gene is left open where the match is weak. Expanded clones get a size class; other rows say once, few or many, or leave the size out.

d_call clone_size j_call v_call cdr3_aa
. . TRBJ1-2 TRBV5-6 CASSFMVDGYTF
. . TRBJ1-4 TRBV5-1 CASRQAEKLFF
. . TRBJ2-7 TRBV7-6 CASSVLDTSRSSYEQYF
. . TRBJ2-7 TRBV6-5 CASTPGQPYEQYF
TRBD1 . TRBJ2-5 TRBV6-5 CASSWIGWDRQETQYF
. . TRBJ2-6 TRBV2 CASSETPGANVLTF
. . TRBJ2-2 TRBV5-1 CASSPSRANTGELFF
. . TRBJ1-1 TRBV5-1 CASSLRDAESNTEAFF
TRBD1 . TRBJ1-5 TRBV5-1 CASSAGTGHNQPQHF
. . TRBJ1-2 TRBV5-6 CASRKSGAVYGYTF
TRBD1 . TRBJ2-7 TRBV27 CASSDIWTGGNYEQYF
TRBD1 . TRBJ2-7 TRBV25-1 CASSDKGQGTYEQYF
. . TRBJ2-3 TRBV10-2 CASSEVSGHNTDTQYF
. . TRBJ1-1 TRBV5-1 CASSFGEDTEAFF
. once TRBJ1-2 TRBV5-5 CASSPGQRGYGYTF
. . TRBJ2-7 TRBV25-1 CASAGRTGFNEQYF
TRBD2 . TRBJ2-3 TRBV2 CASSDEARGMDTQYF
TRBD2 . TRBJ2-3 TRBV4-1 CASSQGGGRGTTDTQYF
. few TRBJ2-6 TRBV3-1/TRBV3-2 CASRLDRRPSGANVLTF
. . TRBJ2-5 TRBV5-1 CASSLEVGPPQETQYF
. . TRBJ2-1 TRBV15 CATSRDQAMQFF
. few TRBJ2-2 TRBV3-1/TRBV3-2 CASSQDMFGGFRDTGELFF
TRBD2 . TRBJ2-7 TRBV2 CASNRLAPGLAQDEQYF
. . TRBJ2-1 TRBV5-1 CASSLGGSAHEQFF
. . TRBJ2-1 TRBV7-9 CASSLGSGPVNEQFF
. . TRBJ1-2 TRBV6-4 CASRGTDYGYTF
. . TRBJ1-3 TRBV5-4 CASSRSYSGNTIYF
. . TRBJ1-3 TRBV18 CASSPPANSGNTIYF
TRBD1 . TRBJ1-2 TRBV4-2 CASSQEGQSNYGYTF
TRBD2 . TRBJ2-3 TRBV9 CASSVPVLAGSTDTQYF
TRBD2 . TRBJ2-5 TRBV6-2/TRBV6-3 CASSQGPKRGGLETQYF
TRBD1 . TRBJ1-1 TRBV5-1 CASSSLQGANAEAFF
. few TRBJ1-2 TRBV18 CASSTDGAGGYTF
. . TRBJ2-1 TRBV6-4 CASNGALAYNEQFF
TRBD1 few TRBJ1-5 TRBV10-1 CASSSGTGGQPQHF
. . TRBJ1-3 TRBV6-5 CASSQGDGNTIYF
. few TRBJ1-6 TRBV4-1 CASSSQGAYNSPLHF
. . TRBJ1-2 TRBV4-1 CASSQFWGVNYGYTF
. few TRBJ1-1 TRBV7-9 CASSLGGSLNTEAFF
. . TRBJ2-5 TRBV24-1 CATSDFRETQYF
. . TRBJ2-7 TRBV6-5 CASSSAGPYEQYF
TRBD1 . TRBJ1-1 TRBV29-1 CSVEGHRGRDTEAFF
. . TRBJ1-4 TRBV15 CATSRDMYRVNEKLFF
. . TRBJ1-3 TRBV4-1 CASSQDGGPGNTIYF
TRBD1 . TRBJ1-1 TRBV5-1 CASSSLGQGDFFEAFF
TRBD1 once TRBJ2-2 TRBV28 CVTGVSTNTGELFF
TRBD2 . TRBJ2-1 TRBV27 CASTRRTSGVHLSSYNEQFF
. . TRBJ1-1 TRBV18 CASSAEATEAFF